This T cell receptor (beta chain) is drawn from a study of T cells in Graves' hyperthyroidism and ophthalmopathy. For this clonotype: A much larger clone differs from this one at a single base, so this may be a read error.

The CDR3 loop spans 15 amino acids. The germline CDR1 and CDR2 sequences are SGHTA and FQGNSA. Losses at the gene ends were 4 bases for V and 8 bases for J; bases not matched to a gene: 11. Amplification targeted TCR beta CDR3 regions from RNA transcripts. A first-round RT-PCR of the TCR CDR3 used the HTBI primer set. From the multiplex PCR reads, TCRdb called clonotypes with MiXCR, one entry per CDR3 protein. Of over 250,000 distinct CDR3 sequences in the sample, approximately 15% are singletons; the top ten hold roughly 35%. This clonotype was obtained from a woman between 40 and 55 years old with Graves' ophthalmopathy. What was sequenced was blood. The chain uses TRBV7-2 and TRBJ2-1; TRBD2 matches at 7 bases. The CDR3 DNA sequence: TGTGCCAGCAGCTCTACCCTCCAGGGAGGGGATGAGCAGTTCTTC. Translated, it gives CASSSTLQGGDEQFF.